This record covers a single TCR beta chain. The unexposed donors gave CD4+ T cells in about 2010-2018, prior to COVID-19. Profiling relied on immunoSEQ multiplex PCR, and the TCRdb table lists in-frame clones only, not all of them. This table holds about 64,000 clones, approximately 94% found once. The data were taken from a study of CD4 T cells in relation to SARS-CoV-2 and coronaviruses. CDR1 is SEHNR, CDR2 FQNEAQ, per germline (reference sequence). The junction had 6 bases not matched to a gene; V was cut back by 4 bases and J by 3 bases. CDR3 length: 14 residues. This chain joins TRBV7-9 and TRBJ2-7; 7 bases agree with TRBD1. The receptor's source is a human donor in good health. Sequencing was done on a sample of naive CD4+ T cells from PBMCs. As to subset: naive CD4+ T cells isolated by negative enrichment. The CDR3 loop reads CASSSTTGIYEQYF. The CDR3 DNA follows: TGTGCCAGCAGCTCGACGACAGGGATCTACGAGCAGTACTTC.